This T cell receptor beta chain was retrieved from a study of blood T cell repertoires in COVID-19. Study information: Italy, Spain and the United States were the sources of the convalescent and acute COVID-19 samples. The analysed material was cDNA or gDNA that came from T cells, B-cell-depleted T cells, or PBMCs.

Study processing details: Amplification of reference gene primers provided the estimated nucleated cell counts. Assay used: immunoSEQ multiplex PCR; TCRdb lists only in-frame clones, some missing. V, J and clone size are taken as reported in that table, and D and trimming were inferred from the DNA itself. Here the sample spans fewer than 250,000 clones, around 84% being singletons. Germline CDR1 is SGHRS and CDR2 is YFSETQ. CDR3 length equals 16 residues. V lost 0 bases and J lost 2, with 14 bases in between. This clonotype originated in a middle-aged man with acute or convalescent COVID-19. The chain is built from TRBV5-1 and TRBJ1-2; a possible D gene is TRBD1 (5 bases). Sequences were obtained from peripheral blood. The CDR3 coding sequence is TGCGCCAGCAGCTTGGGGTGGCAGGGTGAAAACTATGGCTACACCTTC. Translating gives CASSLGWQGENYGYTF.